This T cell receptor beta chain is from a study of follicular helper T cells after annual influenza vaccination. Overall study context: Sampling occurred days 0, 7 and 28 after each influenza vaccination.

A note on this clone: Its antigen is unknown.

Time point here: 2014-2015 season, pre-vaccination. Study-wide results and limits: Just roughly 10-23% of cells analyzed had recovered productive TCRB sequences. ICOS+CD38+ cTfh clonality tracked population frequency, and its change tracked circulating plasmablast change. ICOS-CD38- cTfh most often held earlier Day 7 ICOS+CD38+ clones.

Germline V lookup: CDR1 SGHDT, CDR2 YYEEEE. The CDR3 runs to 18 residues. Trimming cost V 3 bases and J 4 bases, with 24 bases left between them. Libraries were prepared by immunoSEQ multiplex PCR; TCRdb keeps only in-frame clonotypes and omits some of them. The sample consists of 27,000 or so clones, roughly 80% of them appearing once. The chain joins TRBV5-6 to TRBJ2-3, with a possible D match to TRBD2 (5 bases). The sequences come from CXCR5+ CD38- circulating T follicular helper cells from blood, collected on the day of influenza vaccination. The subset denotes: circulating Tfh, non-naive CD4+CXCR5+PD-1+ (ICOS+CD38+ or ICOS-CD38-). This receptor was identified in an adult who received the influenza vaccine. CDR3 sequence reads: CASSYFRWTYLAADTQYF. For the CDR3, the DNA is TGTGCCAGCAGCTACTTCCGGTGGACTTATTTGGCAGCAGATACGCAGTATTTT.